Presented here are 18 T cell receptor beta chains from one specimen sequenced in a study of blood T cell repertoires in COVID-19. Generated by immunoSEQ multiplex PCR, the TCRdb table keeps only in-frame clones and is missing some. The sample includes approximately 160,000 clones, over 90% of them seen just once. Sample: peripheral blood. The receptor source for this set is a man aged 50-59 years with acute or convalescent COVID-19.

This chain links TRBV29-1 with TRBJ1-1, with D tentatively TRBD1 (5 bases). The CDR3 totals 14 residues. Germline values: CDR1 SQVTM, CDR2 ANQGSEA. Trimming pared 6 bases from V and 3 bases from J, leaving 17 bases between. DNA for the CDR3: TGCAGCGTAGTCCGCAGGGCATGGGACACTGAAGCTTTCTTT. Its protein product is CSVVRRAWDTEAFF.

The chain recombines TRBV19 with TRBJ2-2; 7 positions agree with TRBD1. This CDR3 contains 14 residues. The germline gives CDR1 LNHDA, CDR2 SQIVND (reference sequence). The V gene end was trimmed by 3 bases and the J gene end by 6 bases; junction bases not matched to a gene: 4. CDR3 sequence reads: CASSIRQGSGELFF. CDR3 bases: TGTGCCAGTAGTATCAGACAGGGTTCCGGGGAGCTGTTTTTT.

Notes on this clone: The same CDR3 also results from other DNA sequences found in this sample. The chain carries TRBV7-2 and TRBJ1-5, with TRBD1 matching over 7 bases. CDR1 is SGHTA and CDR2 is FQGNSA in the germline V gene. The CDR3 contains 14 residues. After removal of 4 bases from V and 2 bases from J, the junction contained 2 bases not matched to a gene. Written as DNA, the CDR3 is TGTGCCAGCAGCTCCGGGACAGGCAATCAGCCCCAGCATTTT. This encodes CASSSGTGNQPQHF.

V and J are TRBV6-1 and TRBJ2-2, with D possibly matching TRBD2 (6 bases). Deletions cut 3 bases from V and 1 base from J, with 12 bases between. The CDR3 consists of 16 residues. Germline V gene data show CDR1 as MNHNS and CDR2 as SASEGT. The CDR3 region has the DNA TGTGCCAGCAGTGATTTGGGACTTAAGAACACCGGGGAGCTGTTTTTT. Its protein is CASSDLGLKNTGELFF.

This clone has only one observation. J is TRBJ2-5 and V is TRBV5-1, with TRBD1 identical over 7 bases. CDR3 length: 13 residues. With V trimmed by 6 bases and J by 2 bases, 4 bases remained unmatched. Germline V CDR1 and CDR2: SGHRS, YFSETQ. The CDR3 DNA is TGCGCCAGCACTAGACAGGGACAAGAGACCCAGTACTTC. Protein: CASTRQGQETQYF.

The chain carries TRBV6-5 and TRBJ1-1; 7 bases are a match to TRBD1. The junction had 10 bases not matched to a gene; V was cut back by 6 bases and J by 6 bases. The germline CDR1 and CDR2 sequences are MNHEY and SVGAGI. The CDR3 length is 14 residues. CDR3 DNA sequence: TGTGCCAGCAGGTATAAACAGGGGCAGGCTGAAGCTTTCTTT. This translates into CASRYKQGQAEAFF.

The chain joins TRBV5-1 to TRBJ2-5; weak D call: TRBD2 (5 bases). The CDR3 loop spans 16 amino acids. V lost 2 bases to trimming and J lost 5 bases, with 19 bases between them. Germline V gene data show CDR1 as SGHRS and CDR2 as YFSETQ. CDR3 nucleotide sequence: TGCGCCAGCAGCTTCCCAAAGGGCGGGCTGTGGGAGACCCAGTACTTC. Translating it yields CASSFPKGGLWETQYF.

This clone was observed a handful of times. V is TRBV27 and J is TRBJ2-7; 7 bases map to TRBD1. The trim removed 5 bases at V and 2 bases at J, leaving 3 bases unmatched. The CDR3 runs to 13 residues. CDR1 and CDR2 from the germline V gene are MNHEY and SMNVEV (reference sequence). CDR3 region: CASSPTGTYEQYF. The CDR3 nucleotides read TGTGCCAGCAGTCCGACAGGGACCTACGAGCAGTACTTC.

The chain carries TRBV25-1 and TRBJ1-1, with a tentative D call TRBD1 (5 bases). This CDR3 is 16 amino acids long. The germline gives CDR1 MGHDK, CDR2 SYGVNS. Between the trimmed V and J ends, which lost 5 bases and 0 bases, there was a span of 16 bases. The CDR3 sequence: CASSLRVPGVNTEAFF. CDR3 coding DNA: TGTGCCAGCAGTCTCAGGGTCCCTGGCGTGAACACTGAAGCTTTCTTT. Based on the CDR3 plus reference TRBV25-1 and TRBJ1-1, the full variable domain is EADIYQTPRYLVIGTGKKITLECSQTMGHDKMYWYQQDPGMELHLIHYSYGVNSTEKGDLSSESTVSRIRTEHFPLTLESARPSHTSQYLCASSLRVPGVNTEAFFGQGTRLTVV.

J is TRBJ2-2 and V is TRBV5-4; D is perhaps TRBD1 (7 bases). V gave up 0 bases and J gave up 4 bases, with 16 bases separating them. The germline V gene has CDR1 SGHNT and CDR2 YYREEE (reference sequence). The CDR3 spans 17 residues. The CDR3, as DNA: TGTGCCAGCAGCTTGGCTGGAGGGACAGATTTCACCGGGGAGCTGTTTTTT. Protein: CASSLAGGTDFTGELFF. The whole variable domain, filled in from reference TRBV5-4 and TRBJ2-2, reads ETGVTQSPTHLIKTRGQQVTLRCSSQSGHNTVSWYQQALGQGPQFIFQYYREEENGRGNFPPRFSGLQFPNYSSELNVNALELDDSALYLCASSLAGGTDFTGELFFGEGSRLTVL.

The chain recombines TRBV28 with TRBJ2-1; TRBD2 matches at 8 bases. CDR3 length equals 15 residues. Germline V lookup: CDR1 MDHEN, CDR2 SYDVKM. Trimming at V came to 5 bases and at J to 7 bases, leaving 10 bases not matched to a gene. This CDR3 reads CASSKTSGVPNEQFF. Here the CDR3 DNA reads TGTGCCAGCAGTAAAACTAGCGGCGTTCCTAATGAGCAGTTCTTC.

The chain carries TRBV27 and TRBJ1-6, with D unresolved. Looked up from germline, CDR1 is MNHEY and CDR2 is SMNVEV (reference sequence). The V and J ends lost 8 bases and 9 bases respectively, with 14 bases between them. The CDR3 extends over 13 amino acids. CDR3 residues: CASATINSSPLHF. As DNA, the CDR3 is TGTGCCAGCGCAACAATAAACAGTTCACCCCTCCACTTT.

V and J are TRBV28 and TRBJ1-4; D is undetermined. Trimming removed 6 bases from V and 0 bases from J, with 5 bases in between. The CDR3 covers 13 residues. CDR1 and CDR2 from the germline V gene are MDHEN and SYDVKM. The CDR3 DNA sequence: TGTGCCAGCAGCCTAACAACTAATGAAAAACTGTTTTTT. Amino acids: CASSLTTNEKLFF.

The rearrangement links TRBV28 to TRBJ2-2, with D possibly being TRBD1 (6 bases). CDR1 is MDHEN, CDR2 SYDVKM, per germline. The V and J ends lost 7 bases and 4 bases respectively, with 10 bases between them. This CDR3 comprises 13 residues. This CDR3 is CASTGRGTGELFF. CDR3 bases: TGTGCCAGCACCGGCAGGGGCACCGGGGAGCTGTTTTTT.

The J gene is TRBJ1-5, the V gene TRBV19; 9 nucleotides align to TRBD1. Germline loops: CDR1 LNHDA, CDR2 SQIVND (reference sequence). The CDR3 consists of 15 residues. J lost 8 bases, V lost 4 bases, and 9 bases had no gene match. Written as DNA, the CDR3 is TGTGCCAGTAGTACAAGGGACAGGGCGCTAAAGCCCCAGCATTTT. Protein product: CASSTRDRALKPQHF. The full variable domain, its missing parts supplied by reference TRBV19 and TRBJ1-5, is DGGITQSPKYLFRKEGQNVTLSCEQNLNHDAMYWYRQDPGQGLRLIYYSQIVNDFQKGDIAEGYSVSREKKESFPLTVTSAQKNPTAFYLCASSTRDRALKPQHFGDGTRLSIL.

This clone was recorded once. The rearrangement links TRBV6-6 to TRBJ2-3; a weak D match, TRBD1 (6 bases). Looked up from germline, CDR1 is MNHNY and CDR2 is SVGAGI (reference sequence). V lost 6 bases and J lost 6, with 16 bases in between. The CDR3 totals 14 residues. The CDR3 reads CASSWAGAKDTQYF. Written as DNA, the CDR3 is TGTGCCAGCAGCTGGGCAGGGGCGAAGGATACGCAGTATTTT.

This rearrangement joins TRBV7-3 to TRBJ2-1, with 7 bases aligning to TRBD2. Germline assignment: CDR1 SGHTA and CDR2 FQGTGA. The ends lost 4 bases at V and 5 bases at J; junction bases unmatched: 8. The CDR3 extends over 15 amino acids. CDR3 in DNA: TGTGCCAGCAGCTGGGCTCCTAGCGGTAACAATGAGCAGTTCTTC. It specifies CASSWAPSGNNEQFF.

The V and J genes are TRBV4-2 and TRBJ1-1; D is perhaps TRBD1 (5 bases). This CDR3 region has 16 residues. V was shortened by 4 bases and J by 0 bases, with 15 bases between the two germline ends. Germline-derived CDR1 and CDR2 are LGHNA and YNFKEQ. The CDR3 is CASSREVGPMNTEAFF. The DNA for the CDR3 is TGTGCCAGCAGCCGCGAGGTGGGGCCAATGAACACTGAAGCTTTCTTT.